This is a list of T cell receptor beta chains from one sample in a study of blood T cell repertoires in COVID-19. Sequencing used immunoSEQ multiplex PCR; TCRdb keeps in-frame clones, though not all of them. The sample shows some 150,000 clones, around 87% of them seen only once. Material for sequencing was peripheral blood. These receptors were obtained from a human donor in a cohort sampled during active COVID-19. CDR3s leave out the opening cysteine and the closing phenylalanine or tryptophan.

V	J	CDR3
TRBV4-2	TRBJ1-5	ASSQSGQGGNQPQH
TRBV5-4	TRBJ1-2	ASSPLGTGLSGYT
TRBV5-8	TRBJ2-5	ASSLRASGKETQY
TRBV2	TRBJ2-3	ATQSGSGTDTQY
TRBV2	TRBJ1-2	ASSYKGGTYGYT
TRBV7-9	TRBJ2-1	ASSPQTGSPYNEQF
TRBV5-1	TRBJ2-4	ASSYSSGDVIQY
TRBV5-1	TRBJ2-3	ASSSGGSGYTDTQY
TRBV7-8	TRBJ1-1	ASSFGSRGTEAF
TRBV27	TRBJ2-4	ASSLTGTNWRNIQY
TRBV19	TRBJ2-6	ASSMGLAGGSGANVLT
TRBV7-9	TRBJ2-1	ASSPRLGLVNEQF
TRBV12-3/TRBV12-4	TRBJ2-2	ASSFYTGELF
TRBV5-3	TRBJ2-1	ARSPDRGSEQF
TRBV30	TRBJ2-5	ACTPSGSFETQY
TRBV10-1	TRBJ2-7	ASSLGAGATYEQY
TRBV19	TRBJ1-3	ASSMVTVSGNTIY
TRBV4-2	TRBJ2-3	ASSQDQIDTQY
TRBV7-8	TRBJ1-6	ASSYTPGTGNSPLH